This T cell receptor beta chain was recorded in a study of cytomegalovirus exposure and HLA in healthy donors. A word on this clone: Its antigen is still unknown.

Study-level results: By a later analysis, the bulk of CMV-associated TCR beta chains appeared HLA-restricted. The study assumed roughly uniform donor sequencing depth for presence/absence analyses.

V dropped 3 bases and J dropped 3 bases, with 12 bases sitting between them. The CDR3 loop spans 15 amino acids. CDR1 and CDR2 (germline): LNHDA, SQIVND (reference sequence). The PCR employed 60 Vbeta primers together with 13 Jbeta primers. Libraries were prepared by immunoSEQ multiplex PCR; TCRdb keeps only in-frame clonotypes and omits some of them. Among a few hundred thousand clones listed, approximately 80% were seen once. The clonotype was recovered from a woman in her 30s in good health and CMV-seronegative. Specimen: PBMCs. The chain carries TRBV19 and TRBJ1-5; D gene ambiguous. CDR3 in amino acids: CASSILGGVNQPQHF. The CDR3 bases are TGTGCCAGTAGTATTCTTGGAGGAGTCAATCAGCCCCAGCATTTT.